This TCR beta chain was identified in a study of shared clonotypes between healthy human individuals. Sequencing of unsorted PBMC DNA was carried out using ten immunoSEQ deep assay plates. The data were produced by immunoSEQ multiplex PCR, yet TCRdb's version contains in-frame clones alone and is incomplete. The sample records 400,000 to 500,000 clones, 75% to 85% being singletons. Genomic DNA from unsorted samples was obtained from 80 million to 100 million PBMCs (per sample). Sequenced input: PBMCs. The clonotype originates from a woman aged 40 to 50 in good health. Some clones in this sample may be carry-over from other donors' samples.

In DNA, the CDR3 is TGTGCCAGCAGTGATCAAGCGGGAGGGGCCACCGGGGAGCTGTTTTTT. Translated: CASSDQAGGATGELFF. V is TRBV2 and J is TRBJ2-2; 10 bases fit TRBD2. V lost 3 bases, J lost 4 bases, and 5 bases stayed unmatched. Germline-derived CDR1 and CDR2 are SNHLY and FYNNEI. This CDR3 has 16 amino acids.